Reported below is one TCR beta chain. Its target is unknown. The ends were cut back, 0 bases at V and 3 bases at J, with 11 bases in the middle. The CDR3 length is 15 residues. The germline gives CDR1 MGHRA, CDR2 YSYEKL. Here immunoSEQ multiplex PCR was the method, and the copy in TCRdb shows in-frame clones only, minus some. The sample lists approximately 13,000 clones; roughly 71% were seen once. Time point specified: neoterminal ileum biopsy at postoperative endoscopy, about 6 months after surgery. Patients were adults with ileal or ileocolonic Crohn's disease needing resection. The data were obtained in a study of T cell repertoires in ileal Crohn's disease. Study observations and caveats: The median delay to postoperative endoscopy was around 6.4 months. Clonality above 26.8% at surgery always came with endoscopic recurrence. Mucosal expansions were suggested to be mainly CD8 T cells.

Sequencing was carried out using ileal tissue. This sequence originates from an adult with Crohn's disease. The chain uses TRBV4-1 and TRBJ2-5, with a possible D match to TRBD1 (5 bases). The CDR3 spells CASSQDGRVEETQYF. The CDR3 DNA sequence: TGCGCCAGCAGCCAAGATGGCAGGGTGGAAGAGACCCAGTACTTC.